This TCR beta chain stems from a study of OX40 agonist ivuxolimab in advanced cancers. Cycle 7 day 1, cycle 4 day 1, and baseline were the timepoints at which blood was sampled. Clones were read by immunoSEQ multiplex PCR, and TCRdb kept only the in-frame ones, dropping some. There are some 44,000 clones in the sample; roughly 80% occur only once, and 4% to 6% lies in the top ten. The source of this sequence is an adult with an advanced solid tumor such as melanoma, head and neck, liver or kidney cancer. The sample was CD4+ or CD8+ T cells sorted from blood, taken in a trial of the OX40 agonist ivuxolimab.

The CDR3 here is CASSQDWLARSYEQYF. CDR3 sequence (DNA): TGTGCCAGCAGCCAAGATTGGCTAGCGCGATCCTACGAGCAGTACTTC. The chain has TRBV4-2 and TRBJ2-7; D might be TRBD2 (6 bases). Germline CDR1 is LGHNA and CDR2 is YNFKEQ. This CDR3 has 16 amino acids. With 0 bases removed from V and 1 base from J, the gap between germline ends came to 13 bases.